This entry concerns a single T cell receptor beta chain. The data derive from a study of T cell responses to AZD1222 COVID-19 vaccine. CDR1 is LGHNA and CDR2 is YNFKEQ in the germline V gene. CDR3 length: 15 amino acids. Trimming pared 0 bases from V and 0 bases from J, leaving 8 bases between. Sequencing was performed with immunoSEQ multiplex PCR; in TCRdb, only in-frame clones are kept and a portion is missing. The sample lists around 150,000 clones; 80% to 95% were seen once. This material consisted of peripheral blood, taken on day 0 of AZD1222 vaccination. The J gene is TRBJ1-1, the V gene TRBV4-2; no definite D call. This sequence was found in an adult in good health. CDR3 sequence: CASSQDRTLNTEAFF. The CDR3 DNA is TGTGCCAGCAGCCAAGACAGGACCCTGAACACTGAAGCTTTCTTT.